This record covers a single TCR beta chain. No antigen is known for it. This entry comes from a study of T cell responses to AZD1222 COVID-19 vaccine. Findings and caveats of the study: Only a handful of individuals given AZD1222 were seropositive at baseline. Targets within unmutated variant regions were reportedly found for nearly half of spike-specific TCRs.

Per germline, CDR1 MNHEY and CDR2 SVGAGI. V was clipped by 0 bases and J by 5 bases, with 13 bases between them. This CDR3 has 15 residues. Profiled with immunoSEQ multiplex PCR; TCRdb holds only in-frame clones, not every one. The sample has some 110,000 clones, 92% seen once. This specimen consisted of peripheral blood, obtained on day 0 of AZD1222 vaccination. The receptor's source is an adult in good health. This chain joins TRBV6-5 and TRBJ1-1; no firm D call. The DNA of the CDR3 is TGTGCCAGCAGTTACTCGAAAGGCCGCGTAACTGAAGCTTTCTTT. Translated, it gives CASSYSKGRVTEAFF.